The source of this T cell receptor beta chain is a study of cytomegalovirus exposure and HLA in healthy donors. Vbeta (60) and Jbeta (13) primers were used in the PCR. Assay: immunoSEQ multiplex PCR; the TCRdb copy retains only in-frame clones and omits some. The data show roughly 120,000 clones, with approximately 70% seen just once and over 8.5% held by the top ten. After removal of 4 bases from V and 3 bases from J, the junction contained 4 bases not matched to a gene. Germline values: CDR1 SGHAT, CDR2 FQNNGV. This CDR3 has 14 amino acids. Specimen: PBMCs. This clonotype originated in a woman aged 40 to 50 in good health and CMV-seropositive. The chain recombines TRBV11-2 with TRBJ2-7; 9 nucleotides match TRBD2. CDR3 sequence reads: CASSSGLANYEQYF. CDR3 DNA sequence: TGTGCCAGCAGCTCAGGACTAGCGAACTACGAGCAGTACTTC.